A single T cell receptor (beta chain) is shown here with its context. The sample is drawn from a study of blood T cell repertoires in COVID-19. The protocol was immunoSEQ multiplex PCR, while the TCRdb copy is restricted to in-frame clones and leaves out a portion. The sample holds 430,000 or so clones; 85% to 90% are singletons and the top ten take about 0.91%. The V and J ends lost 5 bases and 2 bases respectively, with 12 bases between them. The germline V gene encodes CDR1 ENHRY and CDR2 SYGVKD. The CDR3 runs 14 residues. Material: peripheral blood. The source of this sequence is a man aged 18 to 29 with COVID-19, enrolled during active disease. V is TRBV10-3 and J is TRBJ1-2; tentatively, D is TRBD1 (5 bases). In DNA form, the CDR3 reads TGTGCCATCAGTCCCTTGGGGGGAAACTATGGCTACACCTTC. This gives the protein CAISPLGGNYGYTF.